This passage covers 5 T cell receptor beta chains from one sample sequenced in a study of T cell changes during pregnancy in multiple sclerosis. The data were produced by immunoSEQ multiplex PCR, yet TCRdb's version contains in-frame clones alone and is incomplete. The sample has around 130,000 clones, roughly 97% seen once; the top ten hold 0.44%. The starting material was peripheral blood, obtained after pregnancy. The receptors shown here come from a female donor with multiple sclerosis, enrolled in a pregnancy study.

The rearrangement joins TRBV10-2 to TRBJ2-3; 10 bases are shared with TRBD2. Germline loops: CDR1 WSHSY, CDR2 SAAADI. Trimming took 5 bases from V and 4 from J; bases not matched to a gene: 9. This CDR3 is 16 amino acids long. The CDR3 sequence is CASSNPGLAKSDTQYF. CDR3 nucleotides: TGCGCCAGCAGTAATCCGGGACTAGCGAAGTCAGATACGCAGTATTTT.

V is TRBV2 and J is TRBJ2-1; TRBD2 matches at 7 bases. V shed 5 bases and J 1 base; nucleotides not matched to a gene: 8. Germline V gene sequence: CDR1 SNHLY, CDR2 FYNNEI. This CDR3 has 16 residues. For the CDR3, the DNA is TGTGCCAGCAGTCCTGCGTTGGGAGGGTCCTACAATGAGCAGTTCTTC. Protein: CASSPALGGSYNEQFF.

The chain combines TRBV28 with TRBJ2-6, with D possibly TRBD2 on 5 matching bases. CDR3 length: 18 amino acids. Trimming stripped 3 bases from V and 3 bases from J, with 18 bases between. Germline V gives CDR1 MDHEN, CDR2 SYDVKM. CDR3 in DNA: TGTGCCAGCAGTTTCACTAGTCGCTTGCGAGATGGGGCCAACGTCCTGACTTTC. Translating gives CASSFTSRLRDGANVLTF. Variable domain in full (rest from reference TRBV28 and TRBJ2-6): DVKVTQSSRYLVKRTGEKVFLECVQDMDHENMFWYRQDPGLGLRLIYFSYDVKMKEKGDIPEGYSVSREKKERFSLILESASTNQTSMYLCASSFTSRLRDGANVLTFGAGSRLTVL.

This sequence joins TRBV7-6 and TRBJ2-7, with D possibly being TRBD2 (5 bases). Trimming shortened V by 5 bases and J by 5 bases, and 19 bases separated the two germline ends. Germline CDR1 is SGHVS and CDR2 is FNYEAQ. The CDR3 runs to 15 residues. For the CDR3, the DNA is TGTGCCAGCAGCCGGAATCCGGGAAACACAGACGAGCAGTACTTC. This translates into CASSRNPGNTDEQYF.

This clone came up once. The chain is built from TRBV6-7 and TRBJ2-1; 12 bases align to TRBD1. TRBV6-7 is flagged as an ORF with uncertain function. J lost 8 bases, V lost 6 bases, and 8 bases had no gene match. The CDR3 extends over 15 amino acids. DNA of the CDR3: TGTGCCAGCAGGTCCGGGACAGGGGGCTTGTATGAGCAGTTCTTC. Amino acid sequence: CASRSGTGGLYEQFF.